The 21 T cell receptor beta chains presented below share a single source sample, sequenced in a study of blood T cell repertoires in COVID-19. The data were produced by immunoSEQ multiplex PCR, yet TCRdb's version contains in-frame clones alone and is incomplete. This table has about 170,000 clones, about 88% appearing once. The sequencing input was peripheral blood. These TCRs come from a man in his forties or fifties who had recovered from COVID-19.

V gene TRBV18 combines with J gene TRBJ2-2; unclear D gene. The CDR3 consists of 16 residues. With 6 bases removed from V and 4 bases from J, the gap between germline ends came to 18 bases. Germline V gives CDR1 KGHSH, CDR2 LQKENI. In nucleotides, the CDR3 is TGTGCCAGCTCCGCTCAACTGAGTACGGGCACCGGGGAGCTGTTTTTT. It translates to CASSAQLSTGTGELFF.

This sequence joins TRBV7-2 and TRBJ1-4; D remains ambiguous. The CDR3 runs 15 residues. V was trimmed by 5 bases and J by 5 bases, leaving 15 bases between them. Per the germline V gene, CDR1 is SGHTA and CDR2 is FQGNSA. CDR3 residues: CASSTSGSKNEKLFF. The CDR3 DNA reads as TGTGCCAGCAGCACCTCCGGGTCTAAGAATGAAAAACTGTTTTTT.

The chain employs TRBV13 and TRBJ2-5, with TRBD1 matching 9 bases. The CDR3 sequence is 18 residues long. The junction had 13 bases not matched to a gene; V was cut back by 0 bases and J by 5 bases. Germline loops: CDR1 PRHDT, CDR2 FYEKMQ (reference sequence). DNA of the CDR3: TGTGCCAGCAGCTTAGGGGACCTGGGACAGGGCCTAGGGGAGACCCAGTACTTC. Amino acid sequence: CASSLGDLGQGLGETQYF.

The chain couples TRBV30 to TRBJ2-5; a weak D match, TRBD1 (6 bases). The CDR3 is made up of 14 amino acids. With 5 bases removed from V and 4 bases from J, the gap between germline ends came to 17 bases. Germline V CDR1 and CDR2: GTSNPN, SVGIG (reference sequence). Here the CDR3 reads CAWDPGHRGETQYF. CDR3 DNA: TGTGCCTGGGATCCGGGACACCGAGGAGAGACCCAGTACTTC.

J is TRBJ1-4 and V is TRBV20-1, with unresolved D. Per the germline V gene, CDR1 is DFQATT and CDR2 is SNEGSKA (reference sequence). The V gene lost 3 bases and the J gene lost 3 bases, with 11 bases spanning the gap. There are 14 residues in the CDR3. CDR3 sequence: CSASRGVANEKLFF. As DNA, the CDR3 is TGCAGTGCTAGTCGCGGGGTAGCTAATGAAAAACTGTTTTTT.

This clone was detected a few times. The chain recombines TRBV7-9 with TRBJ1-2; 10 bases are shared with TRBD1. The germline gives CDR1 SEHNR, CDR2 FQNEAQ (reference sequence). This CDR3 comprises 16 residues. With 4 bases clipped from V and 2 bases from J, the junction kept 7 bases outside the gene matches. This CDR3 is CASSSGQGILNYGYTF. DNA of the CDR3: TGTGCCAGCAGCTCGGGACAGGGGATTCTAAACTATGGCTACACCTTC.

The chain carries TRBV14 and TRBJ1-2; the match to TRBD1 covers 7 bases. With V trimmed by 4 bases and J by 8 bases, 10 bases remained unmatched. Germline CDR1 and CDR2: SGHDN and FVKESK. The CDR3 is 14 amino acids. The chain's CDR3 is CASSPRQGRGGYTF. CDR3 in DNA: TGTGCCAGCAGCCCTCGACAGGGACGGGGCGGCTACACCTTC.

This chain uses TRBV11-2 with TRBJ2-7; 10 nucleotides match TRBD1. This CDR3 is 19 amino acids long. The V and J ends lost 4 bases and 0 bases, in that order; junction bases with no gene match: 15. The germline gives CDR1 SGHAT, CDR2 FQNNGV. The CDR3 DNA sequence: TGTGCCAGCAGCTATCTGGGGGACAGGGGAAAGCAAGTCTCCTACGAGCAGTACTTC. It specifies CASSYLGDRGKQVSYEQYF.

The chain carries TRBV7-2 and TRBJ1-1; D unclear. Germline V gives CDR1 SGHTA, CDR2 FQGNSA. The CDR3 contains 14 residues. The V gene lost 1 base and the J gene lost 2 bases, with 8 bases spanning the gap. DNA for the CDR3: TGTGCCAGCAGCTTAGGGTGGGCTAACACTGAAGCTTTCTTT. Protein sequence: CASSLGWANTEAFF. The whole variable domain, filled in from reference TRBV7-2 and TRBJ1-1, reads GAGVSQSPSNKVTEKGKDVELRCDPISGHTALYWYRQSLGQGLEFLIYFQGNSAPDKSGLPSDRFSAERTGGSVSTLTIQRTQQEDSAVYLCASSLGWANTEAFFGQGTRLTVV.

CDR3 sequence: CASSASGTRNEQFF. The CDR3, as DNA: TGTGCCAGCAGTGCTAGCGGGACCCGCAATGAGCAGTTCTTC. The rearrangement joins TRBV6-4 to TRBJ2-1, with 9 positions matching TRBD2. Germline CDR1 reads MRHNA; CDR2 reads SNTAGT. The CDR3 runs 14 residues. Unmatched junction bases numbered 4, after V lost 4 bases and J lost 6 bases.

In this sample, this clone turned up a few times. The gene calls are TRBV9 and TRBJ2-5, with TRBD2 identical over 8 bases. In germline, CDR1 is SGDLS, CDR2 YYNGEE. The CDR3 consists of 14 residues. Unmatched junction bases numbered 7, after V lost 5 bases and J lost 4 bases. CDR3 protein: CASSGTSGGETQYF. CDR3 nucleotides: TGTGCCAGCAGTGGGACTAGTGGAGGAGAGACCCAGTACTTC.

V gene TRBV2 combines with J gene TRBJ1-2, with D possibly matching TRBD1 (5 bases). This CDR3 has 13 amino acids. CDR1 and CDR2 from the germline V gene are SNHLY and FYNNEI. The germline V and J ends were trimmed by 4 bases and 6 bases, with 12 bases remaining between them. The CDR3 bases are TGTGCCAGCAGTGCCAGGGTAACGGATGGCTACACCTTC. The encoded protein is CASSARVTDGYTF.

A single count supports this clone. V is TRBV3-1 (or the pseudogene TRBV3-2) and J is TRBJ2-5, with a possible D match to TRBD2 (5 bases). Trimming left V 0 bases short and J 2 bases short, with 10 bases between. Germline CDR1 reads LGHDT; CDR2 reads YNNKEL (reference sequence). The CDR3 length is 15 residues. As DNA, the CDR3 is TGTGCCAGCAGCCAAGATGGGCGGACTCAAGAGACCCAGTACTTC. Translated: CASSQDGRTQETQYF.

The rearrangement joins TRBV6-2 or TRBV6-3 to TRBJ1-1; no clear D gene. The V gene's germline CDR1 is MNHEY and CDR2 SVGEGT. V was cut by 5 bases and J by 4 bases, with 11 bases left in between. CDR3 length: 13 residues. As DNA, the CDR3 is TGTGCCAGCAGTACGGCGGCGGCCACTGAAGCTTTCTTT. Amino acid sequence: CASSTAAATEAFF.

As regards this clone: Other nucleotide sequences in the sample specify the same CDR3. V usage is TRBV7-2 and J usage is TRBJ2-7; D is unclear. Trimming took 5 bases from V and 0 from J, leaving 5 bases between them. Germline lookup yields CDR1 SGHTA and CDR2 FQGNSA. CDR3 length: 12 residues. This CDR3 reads CASSPSSYEQYF. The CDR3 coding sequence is TGTGCCAGCAGCCCCAGCTCCTACGAGCAGTACTTC.

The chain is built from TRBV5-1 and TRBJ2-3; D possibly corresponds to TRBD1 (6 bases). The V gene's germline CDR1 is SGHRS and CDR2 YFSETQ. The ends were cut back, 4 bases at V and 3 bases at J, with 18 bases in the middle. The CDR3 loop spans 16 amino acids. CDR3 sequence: CASSLGDILRTDTQYF. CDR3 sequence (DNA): TGCGCCAGCAGCCTAGGGGACATACTGAGGACAGATACGCAGTATTTT.

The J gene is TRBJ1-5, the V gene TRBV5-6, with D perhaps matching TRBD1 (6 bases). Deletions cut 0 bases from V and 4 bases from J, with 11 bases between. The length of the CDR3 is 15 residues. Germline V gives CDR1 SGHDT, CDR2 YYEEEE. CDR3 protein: CASSLGAGENQPQHF. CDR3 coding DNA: TGTGCCAGCAGCTTGGGAGCAGGGGAGAATCAGCCCCAGCATTTT.

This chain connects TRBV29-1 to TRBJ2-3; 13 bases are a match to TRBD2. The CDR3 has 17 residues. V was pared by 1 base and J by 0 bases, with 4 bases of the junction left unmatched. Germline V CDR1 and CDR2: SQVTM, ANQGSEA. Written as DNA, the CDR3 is TGCAGCGTTGAAGGAGGGACTAGCGGGGTTAGCACAGATACGCAGTATTTT. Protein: CSVEGGTSGVSTDTQYF.

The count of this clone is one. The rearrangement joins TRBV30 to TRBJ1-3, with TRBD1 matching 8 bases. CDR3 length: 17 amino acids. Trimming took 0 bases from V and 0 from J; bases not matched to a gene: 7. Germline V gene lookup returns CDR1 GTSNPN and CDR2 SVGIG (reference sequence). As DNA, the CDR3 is TGTGCCTGGAGTGTCTTGGGGACAGGCCTCTCTGGAAACACCATATATTTT. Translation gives CAWSVLGTGLSGNTIYF.

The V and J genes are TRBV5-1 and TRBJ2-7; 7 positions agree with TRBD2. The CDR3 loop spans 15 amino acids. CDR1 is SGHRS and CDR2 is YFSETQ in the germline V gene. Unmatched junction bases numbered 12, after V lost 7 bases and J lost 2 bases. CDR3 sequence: CASAVPTSATYEQYF. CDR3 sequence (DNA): TGCGCCAGCGCCGTTCCCACTAGCGCTACCTACGAGCAGTACTTC.

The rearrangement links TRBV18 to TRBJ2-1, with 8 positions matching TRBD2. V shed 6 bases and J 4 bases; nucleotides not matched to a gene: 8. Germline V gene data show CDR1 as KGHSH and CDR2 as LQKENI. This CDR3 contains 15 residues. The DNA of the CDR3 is TGTGCCAGCTCGTACGGGGGGGCCTCTTACAATGAGCAGTTCTTC. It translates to CASSYGGASYNEQFF. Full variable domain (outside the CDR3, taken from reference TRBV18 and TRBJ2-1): NAGVMQNPRHLVRRRGQEARLRCSPMKGHSHVYWYRQLPEEGLKFMVYLQKENIIDESGMPKERFSAEFPKEGPSILRIQQVVRGDSAAYFCASSYGGASYNEQFFGPGTRLTVL.